This T cell receptor (beta chain) comes out of a study of regulatory T cells in long-lasting Graves disease. Study outcomes and limitations: Persistent Graves' patients showed a TCR diversity that was lower than that of newly diagnosed ones.

This CDR3 contains 16 residues. In germline, CDR1 is SGHNT, CDR2 YENEEA. V gave up 5 bases and J gave up 2 bases, with 19 bases separating them. Time point described: persistent/refractory GD, antithyroid drugs over 5 years with positive TRAb. Preparation of the TCR library used RNA extracted from PBMCs. Arm-PCR of CDR3 regions with iRepertoire HTBI primers generated TCR beta libraries. One entry per CDR3 protein results from TCRdb running MiXCR on the multiplex PCR reads. The sample has about 430,000 distinct CDR3 sequences, under 25% seen once. This clonotype was recorded a few times. The antigen is unknown.

Sequencing used peripheral blood mononuclear cells (PBMCs), obtained when the disease was refractory, from a patient treated with antithyroid drugs. This TCR came from a female donor with Graves disease. This chain uses TRBV11-3 with TRBJ2-7; D remains unclear. This CDR3 is CASSRIGTATPYEQYF. For the CDR3, the DNA is TGTGCCAGCAGCCGGATAGGCACCGCGACGCCCTACGAGCAGTACTTC.